Included here is one TCR beta chain sequence, with context. The antigen is not known. The data derive from a study of cytomegalovirus exposure and HLA in healthy donors. Study in general: The 120 validation repertoires used the same platform as the roughly 700 first-cohort repertoires (as reported by a later analysis). Study findings and constraints: Cytomegalovirus-associated TCR beta chains were listed, numbering 150 to 200. It was reportedly the case that the classifier diagnosed cytomegalovirus status with high specificity and sensitivity.

Donors came from a validation cohort of about 120 subjects, distinct from the first 666-subject cohort. Repertoires were generated with immunoSEQ multiplex PCR, while TCRdb's copy carries only in-frame clones and drops some. The sample records about 58,000 clones, roughly 90% being singletons. V dropped 4 bases and J dropped 3 bases, with 9 bases sitting between them. CDR3 size: 14 residues. The V gene's germline CDR1 is SGHTA and CDR2 FQGNSA. This clonotype originated in a man between 18 and 29 years old in good health and CMV-seronegative. The chain recombines TRBV7-2 with TRBJ2-2; tentatively, D is TRBD1 (5 bases). Sample: PBMCs. For the CDR3, the DNA is TGTGCCAGCAGCTCCGCAGGGTACACCGGGGAGCTGTTTTTT. Residues: CASSSAGYTGELFF.